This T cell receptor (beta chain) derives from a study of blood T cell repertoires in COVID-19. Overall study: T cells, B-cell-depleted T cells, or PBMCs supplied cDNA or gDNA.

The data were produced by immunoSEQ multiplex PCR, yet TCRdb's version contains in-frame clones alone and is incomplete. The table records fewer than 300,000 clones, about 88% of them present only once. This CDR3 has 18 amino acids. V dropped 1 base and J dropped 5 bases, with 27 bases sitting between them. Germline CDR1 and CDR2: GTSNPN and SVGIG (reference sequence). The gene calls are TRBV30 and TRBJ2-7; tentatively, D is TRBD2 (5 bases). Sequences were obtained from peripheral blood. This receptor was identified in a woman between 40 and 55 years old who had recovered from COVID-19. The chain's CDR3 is CAWSALARRAPGFHEQYF. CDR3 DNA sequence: TGTGCCTGGAGTGCATTGGCCCGGCGGGCCCCCGGGTTCCACGAGCAGTACTTC.